What follows are 23 T cell receptor beta chains derived from one specimen sequenced in a study of blood T cell repertoires in COVID-19. Data came from immunoSEQ multiplex PCR; TCRdb stores just in-frame clones and leaves some out. The sample shows tens of thousands of clones, 70% to 90% of them seen only once. The sample comprised peripheral blood. All receptors derive from a woman aged 50 to 60 with COVID-19, enrolled during active disease.

The chain couples TRBV13 to TRBJ2-5, with TRBD2 matching 8 bases. With 4 bases clipped from V and 3 bases from J, the junction kept 13 bases outside the gene matches. The CDR3 covers 17 residues. The germline V gene encodes CDR1 PRHDT and CDR2 FYEKMQ (reference sequence). CDR3 nucleotide sequence: TGTGCCAGCAGCTATAGTAGGGGAAGGACTAGCAAAGAGACCCAGTACTTC. Its protein is CASSYSRGRTSKETQYF. The full variable domain, in which reference TRBV13 and TRBJ2-5 provide the parts outside the CDR3, is AAGVIQSPRHLIKEKRETATLKCYPIPRHDTVYWYQQGPGQDPQFLISFYEKMQSDKGSIPDRFSAQQFSDYHSELNMSSLELGDSALYFCASSYSRGRTSKETQYFGPGTRLLVL.

The chain combines TRBV7-2 with TRBJ2-2; TRBD1 matches at 8 bases. V shed 5 bases and J 6 bases; nucleotides not matched to a gene: 2. There are 13 residues in the CDR3. CDR1 SGHTA and CDR2 FQGNSA come from the germline V gene. For the CDR3, the DNA is TGTGCCAGCAGCCCGACAGGGGCCGGGGAGCTGTTTTTT. Its protein product is CASSPTGAGELFF.

V and J are TRBV28 and TRBJ2-2; 7 bases are shared with TRBD2. CDR1 is MDHEN, CDR2 SYDVKM, per germline. Unmatched junction bases numbered 16, after V lost 5 bases and J lost 4 bases. CDR3 size: 18 residues. This CDR3 is CASSPRGWAGRGTGELFF. In DNA, the CDR3 is TGTGCCAGCAGTCCGCGGGGCTGGGCAGGGAGGGGCACCGGGGAGCTGTTTTTT.

The rearrangement uses TRBV20-1 and TRBJ2-2; D may be TRBD2 (6 bases). Germline CDR1 reads DFQATT; CDR2 reads SNEGSKA (reference sequence). The CDR3 consists of 16 residues. V was cut by 3 bases and J by 2 bases, with 16 bases left in between. The CDR3 region is CSASELGTFNTGELFF. The CDR3 DNA reads TGCAGTGCTAGTGAACTCGGGACTTTTAACACCGGGGAGCTGTTTTTT.

The rearrangement joins TRBV10-3 to TRBJ1-2; maybe TRBD1 (6 bases). Germline assignment: CDR1 ENHRY and CDR2 SYGVKD. This CDR3 has 13 residues. V was shortened by 6 bases and J by 4 bases, with 12 bases between the two germline ends. This CDR3 reads CAIRTGNTYGYTF. The DNA of the CDR3 is TGTGCCATCAGGACAGGCAATACCTATGGCTACACCTTC.

This sequence joins TRBV7-6 and TRBJ2-1, with 7 bases that match TRBD1. The CDR3 sequence is 13 residues long. The germline V gene has CDR1 SGHVS and CDR2 FNYEAQ. Trimming took 6 bases from V and 6 from J; bases not matched to a gene: 5. The CDR3 region has the DNA TGTGCCAGCAGTCCAGCAGGGGGCAATGAGCAGTTCTTC. Protein: CASSPAGGNEQFF. The whole variable domain, remainder taken from reference TRBV7-6 and TRBJ2-1, is GAGVSQSPRYKVTKRGQDVALRCDPISGHVSLYWYRQALGQGPEFLTYFNYEAQQDKSGLPNDRFSAERPEGSISTLTIQRTEQRDSAMYRCASSPAGGNEQFFGPGTRLTVL.

The CDR3 nucleotides read TGTGCCAGCAACACGAGAATTGACAGGGCAGACTATGGCTACACCTTC. It is translated as CASNTRIDRADYGYTF. The chain carries TRBV7-2 and TRBJ1-2; 7 bases align to TRBD1. Losses at the gene ends were 7 bases for V and 3 bases for J; bases not matched to a gene: 14. The germline V gene encodes CDR1 SGHTA and CDR2 FQGNSA. This CDR3 spans 16 amino acids. Drawing the rest from reference TRBV7-2 and TRBJ1-2, the complete variable domain is GAGVSQSPSNKVTEKGKDVELRCDPISGHTALYWYRQSLGQGLEFLIYFQGNSAPDKSGLPSDRFSAERTGGSVSTLTIQRTQQEDSAVYLCASNTRIDRADYGYTFGSGTRLTVV.

This chain links TRBV4-3 with TRBJ2-1; 7 bases map to TRBD1. Germline V lookup: CDR1 LGHNA, CDR2 YSLEER. The CDR3 runs to 14 residues. The V gene end was trimmed by 5 bases and the J gene end by 6 bases; junction bases not matched to a gene: 7. Here the CDR3 DNA reads TGCGCCAGCAGCTTGACAGGGCTTGCCAATGAGCAGTTCTTC. It translates to CASSLTGLANEQFF.

The genes are TRBV6-6 and TRBJ2-3; 11 nucleotides match TRBD2. The germline V gene encodes CDR1 MNHNY and CDR2 SVGAGI (reference sequence). This CDR3 is built from 16 residues. Unmatched junction bases numbered 6, after V lost 5 bases and J lost 2 bases. CDR3 amino acids: CASSRIAGGFTDTQYF. The CDR3 DNA follows: TGTGCCAGCAGTCGTATAGCGGGAGGGTTCACAGATACGCAGTATTTT.

This chain joins TRBV5-1 and TRBJ1-1, with D unresolved. Trimming shortened V by 1 base and J by 0 bases, and 16 bases separated the two germline ends. CDR1 SGHRS and CDR2 YFSETQ come from the germline V gene. There are 17 residues in the CDR3. CDR3 loop: CASSLSAASPMNTEAFF. For the CDR3, the DNA is TGCGCCAGCAGCTTGTCAGCGGCCAGCCCCATGAACACTGAAGCTTTCTTT.

The V gene is TRBV29-1, the J gene TRBJ2-3, with 10 bases lining up with TRBD1. Germline CDR1 SQVTM, CDR2 ANQGSEA. The CDR3 extends over 16 amino acids. V dropped 2 bases and J dropped 2; count of bases not matched to a gene: 7. CDR3 amino acids: CSVERTGGLSTDTQYF. The CDR3, as DNA: TGCAGCGTTGAAAGGACAGGGGGACTTTCCACAGATACGCAGTATTTT.

The rearrangement uses TRBV4-2 and TRBJ2-6, with a possible D match to TRBD2 (6 bases). From germline, CDR1 is LGHNA and CDR2 YNFKEQ. The CDR3 sequence is 17 residues long. Trimming stripped 4 bases from V and 3 bases from J, with 16 bases between. CDR3 residues: CASSPEMGRGGANVLTF. The DNA for the CDR3 is TGTGCCAGCAGCCCTGAGATGGGGCGGGGTGGGGCCAACGTCCTGACTTTC.

V usage is TRBV5-4 and J usage is TRBJ2-1, with D perhaps TRBD2 (6 bases). The CDR3 has 13 residues. The V end lost 0 bases, the J end lost 7 bases, and 8 bases lay between the germline ends. CDR1 and CDR2 (germline): SGHNT, YYREEE (reference sequence). The CDR3 nucleotides read TGTGCCAGCAGCTTGGCGGGGAGGAATGAGCAGTTCTTC. Amino acid sequence: CASSLAGRNEQFF.

The table lists this clone with a few counts. V and J are TRBV4-2 and TRBJ1-2, with D maybe TRBD1 (5 bases). V was shortened by 3 bases and J by 8 bases, with 13 bases between the two germline ends. Germline V gene data show CDR1 as LGHNA and CDR2 as YNFKEQ. The CDR3 has 13 amino acids. In DNA form, the CDR3 reads TGTGCCAGCAGCCAGGGGCCACCAGGAGGCTACACCTTC. Its protein product is CASSQGPPGGYTF.

The chain has TRBV15 and TRBJ1-5; 8 bases match TRBD1. The trim removed 1 base at V and 7 bases at J, leaving 6 bases unmatched. Germline assignment: CDR1 LNHNV and CDR2 YYDKDF (reference sequence). This CDR3 is 15 amino acids long. CDR3 coding DNA: TGTGCCACCAGCAGAGCAAGACAGGGGAACCAGCCCCAGCATTTT. It is translated as CATSRARQGNQPQHF.

The CDR3 region is CSAGTSNTQYF. The CDR3 nucleotides read TGCAGCGCCGGGACTAGCAATACGCAGTATTTT. The J gene is TRBJ2-3, the V gene TRBV29-1, with 9 positions matching TRBD2. The V gene's germline CDR1 is SQVTM and CDR2 ANQGSEA. V lost 7 bases to trimming and J lost 7 bases; unmatched junction nucleotides: 3. CDR3 length equals 11 residues.

V and J are TRBV12-3 or TRBV12-4 and TRBJ2-1, with a possible D match to TRBD1 (6 bases). This CDR3 is 12 amino acids long. V gave up 7 bases and J gave up 7 bases, with 11 bases separating them. The CDR3 DNA is TGTGCCAGCACCAGGACAGTTAATGAGCAGTTCTTC. Its protein is CASTRTVNEQFF.

CDR3 nucleotide sequence: TGTGCCTCAAAATCGGGGGATTATGGCTACACCTTC. Translated, it gives CASKSGDYGYTF. This sequence joins TRBV2 and TRBJ1-2; D is possibly TRBD1 (5 bases). The CDR3 runs to 12 residues. Trimming pared 11 bases from V and 5 bases from J, leaving 15 bases between. CDR1 and CDR2 (germline): SNHLY, FYNNEI.

This sequence joins TRBV7-9 and TRBJ1-1, with TRBD1 as a possible D gene (6 bases). The CDR3 runs to 14 residues. In germline, CDR1 is SEHNR, CDR2 FQNEAQ (reference sequence). The ends were cut back, 6 bases at V and 5 bases at J, with 16 bases in the middle. The CDR3 protein is CASRPEQGWTEAFF. The CDR3, as DNA: TGTGCCAGCAGACCTGAACAGGGTTGGACTGAAGCTTTCTTT.

About this clone itself: The sample holds other DNA sequences that translate to the same CDR3. CDR3 sequence (DNA): TGCAGTGCGTCGCGGGGCTACGAGCAGTACTTC. Protein: CSASRGYEQYF. The gene calls are TRBV20-1 and TRBJ2-7; tentatively, D is TRBD2 (6 bases). Trimming removed 6 bases at V and 3 bases at J, with 9 bases between. The CDR3 runs 11 residues. In germline, CDR1 is DFQATT, CDR2 SNEGSKA (reference sequence).

The V call is TRBV4-1, the J call TRBJ2-3, with unresolved D. Between the trimmed V and J ends, which lost 1 base and 2 bases, there was a span of 10 bases. Germline V gives CDR1 MGHRA, CDR2 YSYEKL. The CDR3 spans 15 residues. The DNA for the CDR3 is TGCGCCAGCAGCCAAGTCAACTTCAACACAGATACGCAGTATTTT. This translates into CASSQVNFNTDTQYF.

V gene TRBV5-1 combines with J gene TRBJ1-5, with D maybe TRBD1 (5 bases). The CDR3 is 16 residues long. Per the germline V gene, CDR1 is SGHRS and CDR2 is YFSETQ. Trimming shortened V by 3 bases and J by 1 base, and 14 bases separated the two germline ends. CDR3 coding DNA: TGCGCCAGCAGCTACCTACCCGGGGGGAGCAATCAGCCCCAGCATTTT. It codes for CASSYLPGGSNQPQHF.

This chain links TRBV24-1 with TRBJ2-7; 8 bases agree with TRBD2. Unmatched junction bases numbered 7, after V lost 4 bases and J lost 3 bases. This CDR3 has 15 residues. Per germline, CDR1 KGHDR and CDR2 SFDVKD. The CDR3: CATSEAGTRVYEQYF. Written as DNA, the CDR3 is TGTGCCACCAGTGAAGCAGGGACTAGAGTCTACGAGCAGTACTTC.